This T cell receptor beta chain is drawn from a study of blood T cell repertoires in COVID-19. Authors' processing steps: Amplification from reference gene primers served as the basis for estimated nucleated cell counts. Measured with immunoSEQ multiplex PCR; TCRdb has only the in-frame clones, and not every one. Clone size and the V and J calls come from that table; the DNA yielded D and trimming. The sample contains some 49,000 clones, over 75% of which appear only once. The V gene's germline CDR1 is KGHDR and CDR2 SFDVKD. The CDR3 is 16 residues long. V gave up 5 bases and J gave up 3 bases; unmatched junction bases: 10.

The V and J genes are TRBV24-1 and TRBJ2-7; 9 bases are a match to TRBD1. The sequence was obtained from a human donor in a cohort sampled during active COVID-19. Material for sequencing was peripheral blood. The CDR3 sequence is CATSAPGTGKVYEQYF. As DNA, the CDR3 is TGTGCCACCAGTGCCCCGGGGACAGGGAAAGTCTACGAGCAGTACTTC.